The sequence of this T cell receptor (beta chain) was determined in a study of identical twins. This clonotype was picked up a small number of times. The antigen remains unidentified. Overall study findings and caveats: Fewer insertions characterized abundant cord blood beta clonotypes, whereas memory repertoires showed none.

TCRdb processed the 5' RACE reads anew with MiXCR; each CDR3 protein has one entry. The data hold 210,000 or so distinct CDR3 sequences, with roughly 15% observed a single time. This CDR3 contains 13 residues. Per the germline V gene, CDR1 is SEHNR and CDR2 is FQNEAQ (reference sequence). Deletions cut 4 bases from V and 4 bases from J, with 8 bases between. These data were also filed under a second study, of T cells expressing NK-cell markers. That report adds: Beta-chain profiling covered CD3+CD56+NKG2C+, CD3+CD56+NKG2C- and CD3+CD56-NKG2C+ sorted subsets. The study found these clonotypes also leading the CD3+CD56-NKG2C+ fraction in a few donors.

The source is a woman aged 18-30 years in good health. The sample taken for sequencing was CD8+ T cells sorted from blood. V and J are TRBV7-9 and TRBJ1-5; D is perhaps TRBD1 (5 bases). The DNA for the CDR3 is TGTGCCAGCAGCTGGGCAGGGAATCAGCCCCAGCATTTT. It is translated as CASSWAGNQPQHF. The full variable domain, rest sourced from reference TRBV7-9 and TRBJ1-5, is DTGVSQNPRHKITKRGQNVTFRCDPISEHNRLYWYRQTLGQGPEFLTYFQNEAQLEKSRLLSDRFSAERPKGSFSTLEIQRTEQGDSAMYLCASSWAGNQPQHFGDGTRLSIL.